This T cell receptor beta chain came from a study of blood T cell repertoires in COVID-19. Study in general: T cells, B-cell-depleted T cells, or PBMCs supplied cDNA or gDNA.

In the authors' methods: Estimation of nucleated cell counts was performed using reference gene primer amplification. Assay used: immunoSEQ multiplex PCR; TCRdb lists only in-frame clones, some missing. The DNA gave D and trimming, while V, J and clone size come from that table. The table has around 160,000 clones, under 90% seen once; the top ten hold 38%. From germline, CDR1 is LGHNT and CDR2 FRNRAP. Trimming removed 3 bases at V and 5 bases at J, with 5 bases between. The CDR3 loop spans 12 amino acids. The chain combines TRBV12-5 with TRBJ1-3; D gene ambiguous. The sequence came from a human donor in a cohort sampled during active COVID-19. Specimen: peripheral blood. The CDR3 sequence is CASGLSRNTIYF. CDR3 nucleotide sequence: TGTGCTAGTGGTTTAAGCAGAAACACCATATATTTT. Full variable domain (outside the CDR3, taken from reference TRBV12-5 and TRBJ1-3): DARVTQTPRHKVTEMGQEVTMRCQPILGHNTVFWYRQTMMQGLELLAYFRNRAPLDDSGMPKDRFSAEMPDATLATLKIQPSEPRDSAVYFCASGLSRNTIYFGEGSWLTVV.